The clone carrying this T cell receptor beta chain was observed once. As yet, its antigen is unknown. The data were taken from a study of CD4+ T cells in melanoma. Findings and caveats of the study: Neoantigen-specific CD4+ T cells in melanoma reportedly had diverse differentiation states.

Trimming took 1 base from V and 0 from J, leaving 8 bases between them. This CDR3 comprises 15 residues. CDR1 and CDR2 (germline): SGHNT, YENEEA. Produced via immunoSEQ multiplex PCR; TCRdb's table is partial and in-frame only. The sample comprises 140,000 or so clones, about nine tenths of which are singletons, and approximately 1.5% rests with the top ten. The rearrangement joins TRBV11-3 to TRBJ2-3; D unclear. This TCR came from a human donor with melanoma. CDR3 protein: CASSLGKISTDTQYF. The CDR3 nucleotides are TGTGCCAGCAGCTTAGGGAAAATAAGCACAGATACGCAGTATTTT.